This is a list of T cell receptor beta chains from one sample in a study of shared clonotypes between healthy human individuals. Repertoires were generated with immunoSEQ multiplex PCR, while TCRdb's copy carries only in-frame clones and drops some. The sample has around 2.5 million clones; more than 85% are singletons. Material: naive CD4+ T cells from PBMCs. The receptors shown here come from a man between 18 and 29 years old in good health. Some clones in this sample may be carry-over from other donors' samples. Both conserved end residues are part of each CDR3. Fields, in order: D gene, J gene, clone size, V gene, CDR3 DNA, CDR3 protein. A D gene is named only where the DNA matches it firmly. Expanded clones are given a class, and other clones once, few, many or no size at all.

>NA|TRBJ2-3|once|TRBV28
TGTGCCAGCAGTTTAAGCGGAGCCGCCCACTTAGGGACGCAGTATTTT
CASSLSGAAHLGTQYF
>NA|TRBJ2-6|NA|TRBV4-1
TGCGCCAGCAGCCAAGATAGTAGGCAGGTAATCTCTGGGGCCAACGTCCTGACTTTC
CASSQDSRQVISGANVLTF
>TRBD2|TRBJ2-5|NA|TRBV5-1
TGCGCCAGCAGCTCTCGAGGGGCTAGCGGGAACGGAGAGACCCAGTACTTC
CASSSRGASGNGETQYF
>TRBD2|TRBJ2-7|NA|TRBV5-5
TGTGCCAGCAGCGCCCGGACTAGCGGACCCTACGAGCAGTACTTC
CASSARTSGPYEQYF
>NA|TRBJ2-1|NA|TRBV29-1
TGCAGCGCCCCCACGACGGGCAGCCTAGGTGGCGAGCAGTTCTTC
CSAPTTGSLGGEQFF
>TRBD1|TRBJ1-6|NA|TRBV29-1
TGCAGCGCTACGACAGGGTATAATTCACCCCTCCACTTT
CSATTGYNSPLHF
>TRBD2|TRBJ2-1|NA|TRBV28
TGTGCCAGCAGTTTAAGAGCGGGAGCAGAGTTCTTC
CASSLRAGAEFF
>TRBD1|TRBJ1-1|once|TRBV6-1
TGTGCCAGCACCAGGACAGGGGACACTGAAGCTTTCTTT
CASTRTGDTEAFF
>TRBD2|TRBJ2-1|NA|TRBV5-1
TGCGCCAGCAGCTCCGGGGGACTAGCGGGAGGCAATGAGCAGTTCTTC
CASSSGGLAGGNEQFF
>NA|TRBJ1-3|NA|TRBV25-1
TGTGCCAGCAGTGGATGGGAGAAAGGAAACACCATATATTTT
CASSGWEKGNTIYF
>TRBD2|TRBJ2-1|NA|TRBV7-3
TGTGCCAGCAGCTTGACTAGCGGCTACAATGAGCAGTTCTTC
CASSLTSGYNEQFF
>NA|TRBJ1-2|NA|TRBV27
TGTGCCAGCAGTTCCCCCATCTATGGCTACACCTTC
CASSSPIYGYTF
>NA|TRBJ2-3|NA|TRBV6-1
TGTGCCAGCCGGTCCGGGACCACTAGCACAGATACGCAGTATTTT
CASRSGTTSTDTQYF
>NA|TRBJ2-7|NA|TRBV7-3
TGTGCCAGCAGCTTATGGGGAGATGGCGAGCAGTACTTC
CASSLWGDGEQYF
>NA|TRBJ1-2|NA|TRBV6-1
TGTGCCAGCAGTGAAGGGGGCAGGGGCTATGGCTACACCTTC
CASSEGGRGYGYTF
>TRBD1|TRBJ1-5|NA|TRBV27
TGTGCCAGCAGTTTAATACAGGGGAAACAGCCCCAGCATTTT
CASSLIQGKQPQHF
>TRBD2|TRBJ2-2|NA|TRBV27
TGTGCCAGCAGTTTAGGGAGGGGTGTGCTGTTTTTT
CASSLGRGVLFF
>NA|TRBJ2-3|NA|TRBV2
TGTGCCAGCAAGCTCACAGTAAAAACTAGCACAGATACGCAGTATTTT
CASKLTVKTSTDTQYF
>TRBD1|TRBJ1-2|NA|TRBV14
TGTGCCAGCAGCCCGACAGGGTGGGCTTACTATGGCTACACCTTC
CASSPTGWAYYGYTF
>TRBD2|TRBJ2-1|NA|TRBV11-3
TGTGCCAGCAGCCTTAAGAGGGCTAGCGGATACAATGAGCAGTTCTTC
CASSLKRASGYNEQFF
>TRBD2|TRBJ2-1|NA|TRBV4-2
TGTGCCAGCAGCCCGCATCCCACTAGCGGGGCATACAATGAGCAGTTCTTC
CASSPHPTSGAYNEQFF
>TRBD2|TRBJ2-7|NA|TRBV7-2
TGTGCCAGCAGCTCAGACGTCGCACTAGCGGGAGGGAAGCAGTACTTC
CASSSDVALAGGKQYF
>TRBD2|TRBJ2-3|NA|TRBV29-1
TGCAGCGGGACACCCCGACTAGCGGGAGTAGATACGCAGTATTTT
CSGTPRLAGVDTQYF
>NA|TRBJ2-7|once|TRBV6-5
TGTGCCAGCAGCAGGGGCCGCGGCGAGCAGTACTTC
CASSRGRGEQYF
>NA|TRBJ2-5|NA|TRBV28
TGTGCCAGCAGTGGAGTTATCGAGACCCAGTACTTC
CASSGVIETQYF
>NA|TRBJ2-3|NA|TRBV7-9
TGTGCCAGCAGCCCTCGACGGGGCCTAAGCACAGATACGCAGTATTTT
CASSPRRGLSTDTQYF
>NA|TRBJ1-1|NA|TRBV4-1
TGCGCCAGCACCGGTCTTGTCGGGGAGCTACGATCTGAAGCTTTCTTT
CASTGLVGELRSEAFF
>NA|TRBJ1-5|NA|TRBV6-5
TGTGCCAGCAGCTCCACTTCGGGCGGACAGCCCCAGCATTTT
CASSSTSGGQPQHF
>NA|TRBJ2-7|NA|TRBV6-1
TGTGCCAGCATACGAGGGCTCGGCCTTTCCTACGAGCAGTACTTC
CASIRGLGLSYEQYF
>NA|TRBJ2-5|NA|TRBV7-3
TGTGCCAGCAGCTTAACAACGGGAGTCCAAGAGACCCAGTACTTC
CASSLTTGVQETQYF
>NA|TRBJ1-1|NA|TRBV28
TGTGCCAGCAGTTTGGCAGGGTTGTACACTGAAGCTTTCTTT
CASSLAGLYTEAFF
>NA|TRBJ1-2|NA|TRBV20-1
TGCAGTCCCGGGACGTCGAGTGGCTACACCTTC
CSPGTSSGYTF
>NA|TRBJ2-7|NA|TRBV28
TGTGCCAGCAGTAAACGGGAGATACCCTACGAGCAGTACTTC
CASSKREIPYEQYF